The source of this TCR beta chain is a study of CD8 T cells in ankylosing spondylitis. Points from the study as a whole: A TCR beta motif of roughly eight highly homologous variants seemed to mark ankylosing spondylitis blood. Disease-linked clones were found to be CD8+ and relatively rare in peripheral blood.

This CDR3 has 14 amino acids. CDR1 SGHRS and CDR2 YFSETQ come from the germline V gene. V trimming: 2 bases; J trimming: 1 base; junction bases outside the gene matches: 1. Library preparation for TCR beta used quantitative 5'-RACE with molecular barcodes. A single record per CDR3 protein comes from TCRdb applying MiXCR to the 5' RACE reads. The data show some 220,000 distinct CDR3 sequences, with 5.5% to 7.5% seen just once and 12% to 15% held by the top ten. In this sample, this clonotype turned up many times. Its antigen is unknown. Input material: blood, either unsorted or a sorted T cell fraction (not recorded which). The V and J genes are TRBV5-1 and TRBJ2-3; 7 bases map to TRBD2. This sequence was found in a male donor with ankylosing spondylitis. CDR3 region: CASSLRGGTDTQYF. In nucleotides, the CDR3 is TGCGCCAGCAGCTTACGGGGGGGCACAGATACGCAGTATTTT.